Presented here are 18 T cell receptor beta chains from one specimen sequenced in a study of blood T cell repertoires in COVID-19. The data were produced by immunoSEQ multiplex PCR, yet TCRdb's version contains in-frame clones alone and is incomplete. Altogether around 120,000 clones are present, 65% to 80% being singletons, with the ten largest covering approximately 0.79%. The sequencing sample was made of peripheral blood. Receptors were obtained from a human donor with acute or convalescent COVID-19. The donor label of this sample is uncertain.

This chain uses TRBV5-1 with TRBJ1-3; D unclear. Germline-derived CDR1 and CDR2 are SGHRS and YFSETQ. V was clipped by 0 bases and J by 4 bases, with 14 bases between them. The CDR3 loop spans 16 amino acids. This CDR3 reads CASSLAGAIPGNTIYF. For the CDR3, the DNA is TGCGCCAGCAGCTTGGCAGGCGCGATTCCCGGAAACACCATATATTTT. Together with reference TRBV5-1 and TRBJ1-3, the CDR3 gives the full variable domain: KAGVTQTPRYLIKTRGQQVTLSCSPISGHRSVSWYQQTPGQGLQFLFEYFSETQRNKGNFPGRFSGRQFSNSRSEMNVSTLELGDSALYLCASSLAGAIPGNTIYFGEGSWLTVV.

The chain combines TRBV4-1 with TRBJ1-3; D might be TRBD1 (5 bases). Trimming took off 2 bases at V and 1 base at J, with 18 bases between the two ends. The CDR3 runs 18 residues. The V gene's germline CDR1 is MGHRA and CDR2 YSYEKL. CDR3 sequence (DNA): TGCGCCAGCAGCCAAATTGACATGGGGCTGAGTTCTGGAAACACCATATATTTT. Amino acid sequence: CASSQIDMGLSSGNTIYF.

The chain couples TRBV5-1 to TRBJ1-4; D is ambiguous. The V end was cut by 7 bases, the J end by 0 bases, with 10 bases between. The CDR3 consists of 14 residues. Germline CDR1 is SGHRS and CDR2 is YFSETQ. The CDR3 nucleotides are TGCGCCAGCTCCGGGTCTGCAACTAATGAAAAACTGTTTTTT. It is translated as CASSGSATNEKLFF.

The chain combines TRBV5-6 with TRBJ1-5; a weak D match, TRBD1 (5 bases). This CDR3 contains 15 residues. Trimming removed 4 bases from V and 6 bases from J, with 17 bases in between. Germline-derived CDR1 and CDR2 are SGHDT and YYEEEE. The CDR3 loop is CASSHRAGNGQPQHF. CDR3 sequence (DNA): TGTGCCAGCAGCCACCGGGCAGGGAATGGTCAGCCCCAGCATTTT.

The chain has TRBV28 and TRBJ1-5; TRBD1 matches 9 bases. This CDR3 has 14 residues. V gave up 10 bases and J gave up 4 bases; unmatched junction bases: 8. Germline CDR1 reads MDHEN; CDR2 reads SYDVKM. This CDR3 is CATQGQGSNQPQHF. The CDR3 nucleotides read TGTGCCACCCAAGGACAGGGGTCAAATCAGCCCCAGCATTTT.

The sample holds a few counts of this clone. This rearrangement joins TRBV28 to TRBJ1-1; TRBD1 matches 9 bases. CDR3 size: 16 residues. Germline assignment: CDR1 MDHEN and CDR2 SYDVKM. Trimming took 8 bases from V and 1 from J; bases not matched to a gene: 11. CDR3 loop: CASPSRDRVGNTEAFF. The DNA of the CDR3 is TGTGCCAGCCCGTCCCGGGACAGGGTCGGGAACACTGAAGCTTTCTTT.

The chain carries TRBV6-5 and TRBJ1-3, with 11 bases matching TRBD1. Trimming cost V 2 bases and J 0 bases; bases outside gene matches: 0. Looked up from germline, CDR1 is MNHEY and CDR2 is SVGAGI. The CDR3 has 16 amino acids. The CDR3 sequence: CASSYGTGGSGNTIYF. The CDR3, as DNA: TGTGCCAGCAGTTACGGGACAGGGGGCTCTGGAAACACCATATATTTT.

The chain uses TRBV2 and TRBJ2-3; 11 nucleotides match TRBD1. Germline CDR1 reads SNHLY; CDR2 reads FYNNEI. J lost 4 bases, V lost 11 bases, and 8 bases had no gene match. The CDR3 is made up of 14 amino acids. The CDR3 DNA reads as TGTGCCGGGGGCGGGACAGGGGGAGCAGATACGCAGTATTTT. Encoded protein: CAGGGTGGADTQYF. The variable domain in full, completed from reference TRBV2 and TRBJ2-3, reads EPEVTQTPSHQVTQMGQEVILRCVPISNHLYFYWYRQILGQKVEFLVSFYNNEISEKSEIFDDQFSVERPDGSNFTLKIRSTKLEDSAMYFCAGGGTGGADTQYFGPGTRLTVL.

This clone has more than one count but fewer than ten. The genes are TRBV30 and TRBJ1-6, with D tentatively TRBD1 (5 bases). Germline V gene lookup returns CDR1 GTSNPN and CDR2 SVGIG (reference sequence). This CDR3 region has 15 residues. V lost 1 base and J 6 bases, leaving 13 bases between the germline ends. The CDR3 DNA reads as TGTGCCTGGAGTGATAGGGGCCGGGTTAATTCACCCCTCCACTTT. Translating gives CAWSDRGRVNSPLHF.

This CDR3 is CASSWTGTYEQYF. The DNA for the CDR3 is TGTGCCAGCAGCTGGACAGGGACCTACGAGCAGTACTTC. The rearrangement links TRBV7-2 to TRBJ2-7, with TRBD1 matching 8 bases. This CDR3 comprises 13 residues. Germline values: CDR1 SGHTA, CDR2 FQGNSA. The J segment lost 2 bases and the V segment lost 4 bases, leaving 1 base of the junction unmatched.

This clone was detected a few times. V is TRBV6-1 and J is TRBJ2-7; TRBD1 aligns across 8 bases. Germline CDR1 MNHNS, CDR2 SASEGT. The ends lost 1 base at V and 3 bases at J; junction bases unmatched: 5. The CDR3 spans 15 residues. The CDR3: CASSEGQGAFYEQYV. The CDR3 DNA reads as TGTGCCAGCAGTGAAGGCCAGGGGGCTTTCTACGAGCAGTACGTC.

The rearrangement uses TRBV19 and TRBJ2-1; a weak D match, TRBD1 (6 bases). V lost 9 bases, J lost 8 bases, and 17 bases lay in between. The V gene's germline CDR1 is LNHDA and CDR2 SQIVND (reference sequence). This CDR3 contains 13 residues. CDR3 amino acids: CASQGRGIDEQFF. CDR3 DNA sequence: TGTGCCAGCCAGGGGAGAGGTATCGATGAGCAGTTCTTC.

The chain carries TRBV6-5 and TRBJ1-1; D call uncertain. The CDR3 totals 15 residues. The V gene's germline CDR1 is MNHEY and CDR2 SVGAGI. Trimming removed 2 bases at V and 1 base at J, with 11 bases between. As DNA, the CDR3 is TGTGCCAGCAGTTACACATCCGTGCCGAACACTGAAGCTTTCTTT. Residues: CASSYTSVPNTEAFF.

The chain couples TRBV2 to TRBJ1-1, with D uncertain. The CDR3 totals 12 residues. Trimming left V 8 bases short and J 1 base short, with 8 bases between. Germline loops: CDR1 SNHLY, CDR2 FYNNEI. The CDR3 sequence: CASVEENTEAFF. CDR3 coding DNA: TGTGCCAGCGTCGAGGAGAACACTGAAGCTTTCTTT.

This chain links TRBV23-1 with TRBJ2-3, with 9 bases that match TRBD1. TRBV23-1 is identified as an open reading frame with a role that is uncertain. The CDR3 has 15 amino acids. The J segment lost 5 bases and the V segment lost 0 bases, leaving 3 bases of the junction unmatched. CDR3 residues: CASSQSGTGQDTQYF. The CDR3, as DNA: TGCGCCAGCAGTCAATCTGGGACAGGGCAAGATACGCAGTATTTT.

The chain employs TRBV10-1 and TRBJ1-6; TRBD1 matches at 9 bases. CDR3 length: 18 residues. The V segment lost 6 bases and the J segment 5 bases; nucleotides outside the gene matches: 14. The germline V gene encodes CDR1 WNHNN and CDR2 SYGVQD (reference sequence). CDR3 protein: CASRAITSGTGNNSPLHF. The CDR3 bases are TGCGCCAGCAGGGCGATAACTTCCGGGACAGGGAATAATTCACCCCTCCACTTT.

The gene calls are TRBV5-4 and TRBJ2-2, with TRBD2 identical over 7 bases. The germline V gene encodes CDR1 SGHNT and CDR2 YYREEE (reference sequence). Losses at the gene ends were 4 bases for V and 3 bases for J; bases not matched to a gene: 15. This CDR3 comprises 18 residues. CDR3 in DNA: TGTGCCAGCAGCACGACCCCTAGGGCGGGGGTACACACCGGGGAGCTGTTTTTT. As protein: CASSTTPRAGVHTGELFF. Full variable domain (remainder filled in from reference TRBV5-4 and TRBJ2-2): ETGVTQSPTHLIKTRGQQVTLRCSSQSGHNTVSWYQQALGQGPQFIFQYYREEENGRGNFPPRFSGLQFPNYSSELNVNALELDDSALYLCASSTTPRAGVHTGELFFGEGSRLTVL.

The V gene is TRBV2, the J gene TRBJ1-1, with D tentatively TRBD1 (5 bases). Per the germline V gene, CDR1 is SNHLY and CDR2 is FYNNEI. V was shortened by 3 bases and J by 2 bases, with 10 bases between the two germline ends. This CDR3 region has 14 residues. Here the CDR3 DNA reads TGTGCCAGCAGTGACGGACATACAAACACTGAAGCTTTCTTT. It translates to CASSDGHTNTEAFF.